This is a list of T cell receptor beta chains from one sample in a study of glioma-infiltrating T cells. In TCRdb, the multiplex PCR reads were re-called with MiXCR into one record per CDR3 protein. The sample holds a few hundred thousand distinct CDR3 sequences; around 38% are singletons and the top ten take around 12%. Sequencing used glioma tissue, nonneoplastic brain tissue, or PBMCs (not recorded which). These receptors all come from a human donor with low-grade glioma or glioblastoma, undergoing nonglioma brain surgery, or in good health (not recorded which). CDR3s include the opening cysteine and the closing phenylalanine or tryptophan. A D gene is named only where the DNA matches it firmly. Some rows mark clone size as missing; the rest say once, few, many or name a class of expanded clone.

j_call clone_size v_call d_call cdr3_aa cdr3_nt
TRBJ2-1 many TRBV28 - CASSAYAGSSYNEQFF TGTGCCAGCAGTGCCTACGCCGGTAGCTCCTACAATGAGCAGTTCTTC
TRBJ2-2 few TRBV28 TRBD1 CASKGTANTGELFF TGTGCCAGCAAGGGGACAGCCAACACCGGGGAGCTGTTTTTT
TRBJ2-6 - TRBV28 - CASSLVSGSGANVLTF TGTGCCAGCAGTCTTGTTTCCGGGTCTGGGGCCAACGTCCTGACTTTC
TRBJ1-2 - TRBV19 - CASSISDGDLYGYTF TGTGCCAGTAGTATTAGCGACGGAGACCTCTATGGCTACACCTTC
TRBJ2-3 few TRBV10-3 TRBD1 CAISESIQGTSSTQYF TGTGCCATCAGTGAGTCGATACAGGGGACATCTTCTACGCAGTATTTT
TRBJ2-3 - TRBV6-2/TRBV6-3 - CASSYRLDEQRDTQYF TGTGCCAGCAGTTACCGCCTGGACGAACAGAGAGATACGCAGTATTTT
TRBJ2-7 once TRBV27 TRBD2 CASSPTAGVVDEQYF TGTGCCAGCAGTCCAACAGCGGGAGTGGTCGACGAGCAGTACTTC
TRBJ2-2 - TRBV25-1 - CSSSEYPSSTFTGELFF TGTTCCAGCAGTGAATATCCCAGTTCGACGTTCACCGGGGAGCTGTTTTTT
TRBJ2-3 many TRBV20-1 - CSARLAHREDTQYF TGCAGTGCTAGGTTAGCCCATAGGGAGGATACGCAGTATTTT
TRBJ2-1 - TRBV29-1 - CSGQVGSEFF TGCAGCGGACAGGTGGGCAGTGAGTTCTTC
TRBJ2-3 - TRBV28 - CASRGGLITDTQYF TGTGCCAGCAGAGGGGGACTTATCACAGATACGCAGTATTTT
TRBJ1-1 - TRBV20-1 - CSAGDLGRALWSFF TGCAGTGCTGGAGACCTAGGGCGAGCCCTTTGGTCTTTCTTT
TRBJ2-7 few TRBV7-2 TRBD1 CASSRQGLTYEQYF TGTGCCAGCAGCCGACAGGGATTGACCTACGAGCAGTACTTC
TRBJ2-5 - TRBV7-2 - CASSLSRAHETQYF TGTGCCAGCAGCTTAAGTCGGGCGCATGAGACCCAGTACTTC
TRBJ2-7 - TRBV10-3 TRBD2 CAISGTGTSVSYEQYF TGTGCCATCAGCGGGACCGGGACTAGCGTCTCCTACGAGCAGTACTTC
TRBJ2-7 many TRBV6-1 TRBD2 CASRSVAGVYYEQYF TGTGCCAGCAGGTCGGTAGCGGGAGTATACTACGAGCAGTACTTC
TRBJ1-5 - TRBV25-1 - CASSLGGSAQPQHF TGTGCCAGCAGTTTGGGGGGATCTGCTCAGCCCCAGCATTTT
TRBJ1-2 - TRBV18 - CASSPRAEFNYGYTF TGTGCCAGCTCACCAAGAGCAGAATTTAACTATGGCTACACCTTC
TRBJ2-1 once TRBV20-1 TRBD2 CSAGWREINDEQFF TGCAGTGCTGGGTGGCGGGAGATTAATGATGAGCAGTTCTTC
TRBJ2-3 - TRBV6-6 - CASSYRRDEQRDTQYF TGTGCCAGCAGTTACCGCCGGGACGAACAGAGAGATACGCAGTATTTT
TRBJ1-1 many TRBV27 TRBD1 CASSLQGFRTEAFF TGTGCCAGCAGCTTACAGGGGTTTCGGACTGAAGCTTTCTTT
TRBJ2-2 - TRBV6-1 - CASRTGQNTGELFF TGTGCCAGCAGAACGGGACAGAACACCGGGGAGCTGTTTTTT
TRBJ2-2 - TRBV6-5 - CASSYSDQNTGELFF TGTGCCAGCAGTTACTCGGACCAAAACACCGGGGAGCTGTTTTTT
TRBJ2-7 few TRBV19 - CASSRGLEQYF TGTGCCAGTAGTCGTGGTCTGGAGCAGTACTTC
TRBJ1-2 - TRBV19 - CATHIGGDYGYTF TGTGCCACTCACATAGGAGGTGACTATGGCTACACCTTC
TRBJ1-1 - TRBV15 - CATSSGNTESFF TGCGCCACCAGCAGCGGGAACACTGAATCTTTCTTT
TRBJ1-6 many TRBV25-1 - CASSGGVYSPLHF TGTGCCAGCAGTGGTGGGGTATATTCACCCCTCCACTTT
TRBJ2-7 many TRBV6-5 TRBD1 CASSYSRTGLYEQYF TGTGCCAGCAGTTACTCTAGGACAGGGCTATACGAGCAGTACTTC
TRBJ1-2 - TRBV7-2 - CASSAMTANYGYTF TGTGCCAGCAGCGCAATGACAGCGAACTATGGCTACACCTTC
TRBJ2-3 few TRBV7-9 - CASSLGGTTDTQYF TGTGCCAGCAGCTTAGGGGGAACCACAGATACGCAGTATTTT
TRBJ2-1 few TRBV2 TRBD2 CASSYLAGISEQFF TGTGCCAGCAGTTATTTAGCGGGGATAAGTGAGCAGTTCTTC
TRBJ1-2 - TRBV20-1 - CSAELRGNYGYTF TGCAGTGCTGAACTCAGGGGAAACTATGGCTACACCTTC
TRBJ2-1 - TRBV18 TRBD2 CASSPLRTSGAYNEQFF TGTGCCAGCTCACCCCTCCGGACTAGCGGAGCCTACAATGAGCAGTTCTTC
TRBJ2-1 - TRBV27 TRBD2 CASGRGLVPYNEQLF TGTGCCAGCGGGAGGGGACTAGTCCCCTACAATGAGCAGCTCTTC
TRBJ1-1 - TRBV10-2 - CASSEWPRDTEAFF TGCGCCAGCAGTGAGTGGCCTCGGGACACTGAAGCTTTCTTT
TRBJ2-3 - TRBV5-6 - CASSLFRPTTDTQYF TGTGCCAGCAGCTTGTTTCGACCGACGACAGATACGCAGTATTTT
TRBJ2-3 few TRBV7-2 - CASSLAPSDTQYF TGTGCCAGCAGCTTAGCCCCTTCAGATACGCAGTATTTT